The 25 T cell receptor beta chains in this list originate from one sample, sequenced in a study of vaccination effects on CD4 cells after COVID-19. Libraries were prepared by immunoSEQ multiplex PCR; TCRdb keeps only in-frame clonotypes and omits some of them. Among tens of thousands of clones listed, about 80% were seen once. Their target antigens are unknown. Antigen-specific CD4+ T cells were first expanded with viral peptide pools by the ViraFEST assay and only then sequenced. Having been cultured for around ten days, the cells underwent CD4+ T cell isolation. BNT162b2 vaccine or mRNA-1273 vaccine was given to participants in two doses. Sample: CD4+ T cells from PBMCs cultured with HCoV-OC43 spike peptides, taken after COVID-19 vaccination. The subset denotes: HCoV-OC43 spike overlapping peptide pool stimulation. The origin of the receptors is a human donor who received a COVID-19 vaccine.

The chain is built from TRBV9 and TRBJ1-2; no reliable D call. V was shortened by 0 bases and J by 8 bases, with 11 bases between the two germline ends. The CDR3 is 13 amino acids. CDR1 and CDR2 from the germline V gene are SGDLS and YYNGEE. The CDR3 reads CASSVDGQNGYTF. The CDR3 coding sequence is TGTGCCAGCAGCGTAGATGGCCAGAACGGCTACACCTTC.

In this sample, this clone turned up a few times. The rearrangement links TRBV19 to TRBJ1-1, with 9 bases matching TRBD1. With V trimmed by 4 bases and J by 10 bases, 7 bases remained unmatched. Germline values: CDR1 LNHDA, CDR2 SQIVND (reference sequence). The CDR3 length is 13 residues. The CDR3 bases are TGTGCCAGTAGTACGGACAGGGGACTAGGAGCTTTCTTT. Translation gives CASSTDRGLGAFF.

The V call is TRBV24-1, the J call TRBJ2-3; 13 nucleotides match TRBD2. With 9 bases clipped from V and 6 bases from J, the junction kept 8 bases outside the gene matches. The CDR3 spans 15 residues. Germline V gene sequence: CDR1 KGHDR, CDR2 SFDVKD. CDR3 DNA sequence: TGTGCCACCGGGGGGACTAGCGGGGCAGGGGATACGCAGTATTTT. Protein: CATGGTSGAGDTQYF.

This clone was counted a few times. This rearrangement joins TRBV1 to TRBJ1-1; the table names TRBD1, a call not compared with the DNA. TRBV1 is a pseudogene segment. The CDR3 loop spans 15 amino acids. CDR3 protein: CTSSQRQGGDTEAFF. In DNA, the CDR3 is TGCACCAGCAGCCAACGGCAGGGTGGAGACACTGAAGCTTTCTTT.

This chain connects TRBV14 to TRBJ2-3, with TRBD2 as a possible D gene (7 bases). V gave up 4 bases and J gave up 2 bases, with 19 bases separating them. This CDR3 has 17 residues. Per the germline V gene, CDR1 is SGHDN and CDR2 is FVKESK. CDR3: CASSRGGDSGFTDTQYF. In DNA form, the CDR3 reads TGTGCCAGCAGCCGAGGGGGAGATAGCGGGTTCACAGATACGCAGTATTTT.

The chain uses TRBV6-5 and TRBJ2-3, with D uncertain. This CDR3 comprises 13 residues. The V gene's germline CDR1 is MNHEY and CDR2 SVGAGI. V dropped 7 bases and J dropped 0 bases, with 8 bases sitting between them. The CDR3 DNA is TGTGCCAGCACCCACTGGAGCACAGATACGCAGTATTTT. Protein: CASTHWSTDTQYF.

CDR3 sequence: CASTGTGDGNTIYF. As DNA, the CDR3 is TGTGCCAGTACCGGGACAGGGGATGGAAACACCATATATTTT. This sequence joins TRBV19 and TRBJ1-3; 10 bases fit TRBD1. Per germline, CDR1 LNHDA and CDR2 SQIVND (reference sequence). V trimming: 7 bases; J trimming: 3 bases; junction bases outside the gene matches: 3. The CDR3 runs 14 residues. The full variable domain, with the rest looked up from reference TRBV19 and TRBJ1-3, is DGGITQSPKYLFRKEGQNVTLSCEQNLNHDAMYWYRQDPGQGLRLIYYSQIVNDFQKGDIAEGYSVSREKKESFPLTVTSAQKNPTAFYLCASTGTGDGNTIYFGEGSWLTVV.

In the case of this clone: Other nucleotide sequences in the sample specify the same CDR3. The chain employs TRBV5-1 and TRBJ2-5; perhaps TRBD1 as D (6 bases). Trimming pared 0 bases from V and 4 bases from J, leaving 7 bases between. The germline CDR1 and CDR2 sequences are SGHRS and YFSETQ. This CDR3 region has 13 residues. In DNA, the CDR3 is TGCGCCAGCAGCTTGGGAGGGGGAGAGACCCAGTACTTC. This gives the protein CASSLGGGETQYF.

The V gene is TRBV5-1, the J gene TRBJ2-3, with a possible D match to TRBD1 (8 bases). V was shortened by 4 bases and J by 2 bases, with 17 bases between the two germline ends. The CDR3 is 16 amino acids. Germline CDR1 is SGHRS and CDR2 is YFSETQ. CDR3 loop: CASSTWTGTITDTQYF. The CDR3 nucleotides read TGCGCCAGCAGCACGTGGACAGGGACTATCACAGATACGCAGTATTTT.

This chain connects TRBV12-3 or TRBV12-4 to TRBJ2-3; unclear D gene. V shed 2 bases and J shed 2 bases, with 5 bases lying between them. This CDR3 comprises 13 residues. CDR3 in DNA: TGTGCCAGCAGTTTATGGGTCACAGATACGCAGTATTTT. This gives the protein CASSLWVTDTQYF.

The rearrangement joins TRBV9 to TRBJ1-2; D is ambiguous. CDR3 length: 13 residues. CDR1 and CDR2 (germline): SGDLS, YYNGEE. Deletions cut 4 bases from V and 8 bases from J, with 15 bases between. CDR3: CASSFDVWSGYTF. CDR3 coding DNA: TGTGCCAGCAGCTTTGACGTTTGGTCCGGCTACACCTTC. Supplemented by reference TRBV9 and TRBJ1-2, the full variable domain reads DSGVTQTPKHLITATGQRVTLRCSPRSGDLSVYWYQQSLDQGLQFLIQYYNGEERAKGNILERFSAQQFPDLHSELNLSSLELGDSALYFCASSFDVWSGYTFGSGTRLTVV.

The J gene is TRBJ1-5, the V gene TRBV7-8; D is unresolved. The CDR3 extends over 15 amino acids. Trimming took off 2 bases at V and 0 bases at J, with 8 bases between the two ends. The germline CDR1 and CDR2 sequences are SGHVS and FQNEAQ. CDR3 nucleotides: TGTGCCAGCAGCTTATCAGGAAATAGCAATCAGCCCCAGCATTTT. This sequence encodes CASSLSGNSNQPQHF.

The chain has TRBV6-6 and TRBJ2-5; 9 bases map to TRBD1. From germline, CDR1 is MNHNY and CDR2 SVGAGI (reference sequence). Trimming removed 6 bases from V and 5 bases from J; junction bases left unmatched: 10. CDR3 length equals 15 residues. The CDR3 sequence: CASSGTGSGRETQYF. CDR3 nucleotide sequence: TGTGCCAGCAGCGGGACAGGGTCGGGAAGGGAGACCCAGTACTTC.

This clone appeared a single time. V and J are TRBV7-2 and TRBJ1-5; D might be TRBD1 (5 bases). Trimming left V 5 bases short and J 2 bases short, with 13 bases between. CDR3 length: 15 amino acids. Per the germline V gene, CDR1 is SGHTA and CDR2 is FQGNSA. The CDR3 sequence is CASSPQGGGNQPQHF. For the CDR3, the DNA is TGTGCCAGCAGCCCCCAAGGAGGGGGCAATCAGCCCCAGCATTTT.

The chain recombines TRBV20-1 with TRBJ2-3; TRBD2 matches at 10 bases. Trimming removed 3 bases from V and 0 bases from J; junction bases left unmatched: 3. The germline gives CDR1 DFQATT, CDR2 SNEGSKA (reference sequence). The CDR3 is made up of 15 amino acids. This CDR3 reads CSASSLAGSTDTQYF. The CDR3, as DNA: TGCAGTGCTAGTTCACTAGCGGGGAGCACAGATACGCAGTATTTT.

The genes are TRBV13 and TRBJ1-1; D unresolved. Germline CDR1 PRHDT, CDR2 FYEKMQ (reference sequence). The CDR3 runs to 16 residues. V was shortened by 4 bases and J by 0 bases, with 15 bases between the two germline ends. Here the CDR3 DNA reads TGTGCCAGCAGCTCGAGCCCCCTCAGCATGAACACTGAAGCTTTCTTT. It yields the protein CASSSSPLSMNTEAFF.

This chain uses TRBV7-9 with TRBJ1-4; D gene uncertain. Germline V gene lookup returns CDR1 SEHNR and CDR2 FQNEAQ (reference sequence). This CDR3 region has 17 residues. Trimming removed 1 base from V and 0 bases from J, with 12 bases in between. The CDR3: CASSLDWSVATNEKLFF. The CDR3 coding sequence is TGTGCCAGCAGCTTAGATTGGTCAGTTGCAACTAATGAAAAACTGTTTTTT.

This CDR3 reads CASSKPRGGYTGELFF. The CDR3 region has the DNA TGTGCCAGCAGCAAACCGCGGGGGGGCTACACCGGGGAGCTGTTTTTT. The rearrangement joins TRBV21-1 to TRBJ2-2; the table's D call, TRBD2, was not checked against the DNA. TRBV21-1 is a pseudogene segment. CDR3 length: 16 residues.

The V and J genes are TRBV6-5 and TRBJ1-2; D gene unclear. CDR3 length: 11 residues. V was shortened by 6 bases and J by 7 bases, with 9 bases between the two germline ends. Looked up from germline, CDR1 is MNHEY and CDR2 is SVGAGI. The DNA for the CDR3 is TGTGCCAGCAGGTTTCCGCGTGGCTACACCTTC. Translated, it gives CASRFPRGYTF.

The CDR3 spells CASSLIPQRGSNEQFF. CDR3 coding DNA: TGTGCCAGCAGCTTAATACCACAGCGCGGGTCCAATGAGCAGTTCTTC. The V and J genes are TRBV7-3 and TRBJ2-1; a possible D gene is TRBD2 (5 bases). The V gene's germline CDR1 is SGHTA and CDR2 FQGTGA. The length of the CDR3 is 16 residues. V dropped 1 base and J dropped 6 bases, with 16 bases sitting between them.

V is TRBV7-3 and J is TRBJ1-1; 7 nucleotides line up with TRBD1. Trimming took 5 bases from V and 3 from J; bases not matched to a gene: 3. Germline CDR1 reads SGHTA; CDR2 reads FQGTGA. CDR3 size: 13 residues. CDR3 region: CASSVQGYTEAFF. The DNA of the CDR3 is TGTGCCAGCAGCGTACAGGGGTACACTGAAGCTTTCTTT.

Worth noting for this clone: The sample carries other DNA sequences with the same CDR3. V usage is TRBV7-2 and J usage is TRBJ1-3; D not resolved. Germline CDR1 and CDR2: SGHTA and FQGNSA. The length of the CDR3 is 13 residues. Trimming pared 4 bases from V and 3 bases from J, leaving 7 bases between. This CDR3 reads CASSSSSGNTIYF. CDR3 sequence (DNA): TGTGCCAGCAGCTCCAGTAGTGGAAACACCATATATTTT.

This chain uses TRBV5-1 with TRBJ1-3; no reliable D call. Trimming removed 4 bases from V and 0 bases from J, with 11 bases in between. The germline V gene encodes CDR1 SGHRS and CDR2 YFSETQ. The CDR3 is made up of 15 amino acids. CDR3 sequence (DNA): TGCGCCAGCAGCGTAACACCTAACTCTGGAAACACCATATATTTT. Amino acids: CASSVTPNSGNTIYF.

The V gene is TRBV24-1, the J gene TRBJ2-3; 15 nucleotides agree with TRBD2. Germline-derived CDR1 and CDR2 are KGHDR and SFDVKD. Losses at the gene ends were 3 bases for V and 6 bases for J; bases not matched to a gene: 6. The CDR3 runs 17 residues. In DNA, the CDR3 is TGTGCCACCAGTGATCCGGGACTAGCGGGGGGCATCGATACGCAGTATTTT. Translation: CATSDPGLAGGIDTQYF.

The chain joins TRBV10-1 to TRBJ2-1, with 9 nucleotides matching TRBD2. The trim removed 3 bases at V and 9 bases at J, leaving 6 bases unmatched. CDR1 WNHNN and CDR2 SYGVQD come from the germline V gene (reference sequence). The CDR3 runs 14 residues. CDR3 in DNA: TGCGCCAGCAGTGAAGGAAGCGGGGGGCGTGAGCAGTTCTTC. It is translated as CASSEGSGGREQFF.